A single TCR beta chain is shown here with its context. The antigen remains unidentified. The sample originates from a study of CD8 T cells in ankylosing spondylitis. Study conclusions and caveats: Seemingly characteristic of ankylosing spondylitis blood was a TCR beta motif consisting of under ten highly homologous variants.

TCRdb called the 5' RACE reads again in MiXCR, with one record for every CDR3 protein. The sample shows around 140,000 distinct CDR3 sequences, roughly 15% of them seen only once. The sequenced material came from blood, either unsorted or a sorted T cell fraction (not recorded which). The TCR sequence derives from a male donor with ankylosing spondylitis.

In DNA, the CDR3 is TGTGCCATGGACCCCGGGACAGGGACCTACAATGAGCAGTTCTTC. Its translation: CAMDPGTGTYNEQFF. The V call is TRBV2, the J call TRBJ2-1; TRBD1 matches 9 bases. Germline V gene sequence: CDR1 SNHLY, CDR2 FYNNEI. The CDR3 consists of 15 residues. With V trimmed by 10 bases and J by 2 bases, 9 bases remained unmatched.